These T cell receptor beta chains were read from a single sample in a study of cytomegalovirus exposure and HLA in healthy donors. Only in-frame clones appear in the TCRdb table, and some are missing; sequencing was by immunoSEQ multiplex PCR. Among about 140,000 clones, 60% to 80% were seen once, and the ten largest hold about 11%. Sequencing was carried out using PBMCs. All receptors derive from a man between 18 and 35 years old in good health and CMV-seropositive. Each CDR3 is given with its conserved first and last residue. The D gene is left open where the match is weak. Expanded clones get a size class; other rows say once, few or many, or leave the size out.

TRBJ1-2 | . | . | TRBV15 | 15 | TGTGCCACCAGCCCAAGTCTTGAGCTAAACTATGGCTACACCTTC | CATSPSLELNYGYTF
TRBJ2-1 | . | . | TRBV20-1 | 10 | TGCAGTGCTAGTATTAATGAGCAGTTCTTC | CSASINEQFF
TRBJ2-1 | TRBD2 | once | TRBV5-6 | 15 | TGTGCCAGCAGCTTCACCGGGACTAGTTCTGCTGAGCAGTTCTTC | CASSFTGTSSAEQFF
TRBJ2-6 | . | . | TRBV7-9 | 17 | TGTGCCAGCAGCTTAGCCGTGGGGGCGGCGGGGGCCAACGTCCTGACTTTC | CASSLAVGAAGANVLTF
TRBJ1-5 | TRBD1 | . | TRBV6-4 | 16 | TGTGCCAGCAGTGCAGGGGACAGGGGAAGTGGTCAGCCCCAGCATTTT | CASSAGDRGSGQPQHF
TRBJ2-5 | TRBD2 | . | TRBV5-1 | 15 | TGCTCCAGCAGCCTGCGTTTAGCGGGAGGAGAGACCCAGTACTTC | CSSSLRLAGGETQYF
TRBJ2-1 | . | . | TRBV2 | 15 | TGTGCCAGCAAGGCGCAGGCTGTCTTTTACAATGAGCAGTTCTTC | CASKAQAVFYNEQFF
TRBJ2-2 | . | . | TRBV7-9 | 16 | TGTGCCAGCAGCTTAGGTCGAGCGGAGATCACCGGGGAGCTGTTTTTT | CASSLGRAEITGELFF
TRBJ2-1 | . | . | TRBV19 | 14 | TGTGCCAGTAGTCCCCCGTCTAGCATTCGTGAGCAGTTCTTC | CASSPPSSIREQFF
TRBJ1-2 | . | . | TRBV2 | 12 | TGTGCCAGCAGTTTTAACAGGGATGGCTACACCTTC | CASSFNRDGYTF
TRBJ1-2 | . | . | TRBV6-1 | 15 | TGTGCCAGCAGCCCAAACTGGGGGGAAATCTATGGCTACACCTTC | CASSPNWGEIYGYTF
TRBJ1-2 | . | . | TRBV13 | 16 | TGTGCCAGCAGCTCCACCCCACCCAGGGGAAGCTATGGCTACACCTTC | CASSSTPPRGSYGYTF
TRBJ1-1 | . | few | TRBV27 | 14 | TGTGCCAGCAGTCTGTCAGGGTACGGCACTGAAGCTTTCTTT | CASSLSGYGTEAFF
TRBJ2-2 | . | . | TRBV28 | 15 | TGTGCCAGCAGTTTTCGAGGGGGTGGGACCGGGGAGCTGTTTTTT | CASSFRGGGTGELFF
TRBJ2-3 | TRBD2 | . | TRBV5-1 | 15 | TGCGCCAGCAGTTTTCTAGCTGGGGGGGAGGATACGCAGTATTTT | CASSFLAGGEDTQYF
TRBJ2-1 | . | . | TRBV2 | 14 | TGTGCCAGCAGTGAGGGTGCGGCATTAGGTGAGCAGTTCTTC | CASSEGAALGEQFF
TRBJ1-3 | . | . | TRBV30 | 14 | TGTGCCTGGAGTTCCTACAGCTCTGGAAACACCATATATTTT | CAWSSYSSGNTIYF
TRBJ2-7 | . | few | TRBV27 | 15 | TGTGCCAGCAGTTTAAAACTACCACTCTCCTACGAGCAGTACTTC | CASSLKLPLSYEQYF
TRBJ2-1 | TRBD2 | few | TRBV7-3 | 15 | TGTGCCAGCAGCTTACGACTAGCATCCTACAATGAGCAGTTCTTC | CASSLRLASYNEQFF
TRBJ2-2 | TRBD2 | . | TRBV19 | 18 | TGTGCCAGTAGTATTCACGAACTAGCGGCCCTGAACACCGGGGAGCTGTTTTTT | CASSIHELAALNTGELFF
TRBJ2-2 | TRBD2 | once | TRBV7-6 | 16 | TGTGCCAGCAGCCGACTAGCGGAGTTGAACACCGGGGAGCTGTTTTTT | CASSRLAELNTGELFF
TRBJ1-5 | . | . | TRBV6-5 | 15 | TGTGCCAGCAAGACCTCCGGACAGCTTAATCAGCCCCAGCATTTT | CASKTSGQLNQPQHF
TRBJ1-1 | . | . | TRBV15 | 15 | TGTGCCACCAGCAGGGCCCAGGGGAGGAACACTGAAGCTTTCTTT | CATSRAQGRNTEAFF
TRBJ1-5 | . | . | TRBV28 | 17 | TGTGCCAGCAGTTTAAAAGGGACATGGCGGATTGATCAGCCCCAGCATTTT | CASSLKGTWRIDQPQHF
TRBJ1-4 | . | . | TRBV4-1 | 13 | TGCGCCAGCAGCCAAGCGGTCGTGGAAAAACTGTTTTTT | CASSQAVVEKLFF
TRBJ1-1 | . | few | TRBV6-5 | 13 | TGTGCCAGCAGTTATCTCCGGAACACTGAAGCTTTCTTT | CASSYLRNTEAFF
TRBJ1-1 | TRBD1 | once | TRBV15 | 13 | TGTGCCACCAGTAGCAGGGGGCCTACTGAAGCTTTCTTT | CATSSRGPTEAFF
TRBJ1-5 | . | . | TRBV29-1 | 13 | TGCAGCGTTGGCCGGCAGGGGAATCAGCCCCAGCATTTT | CSVGRQGNQPQHF
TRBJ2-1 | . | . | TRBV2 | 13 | TGTGCCAGAGAATACAGAGTACCCAATGAGCAGTTCTTC | CAREYRVPNEQFF
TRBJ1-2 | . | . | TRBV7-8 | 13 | TGTGCCAGCAGCCCCGGGGTCTTGAATGGCTACACCTTC | CASSPGVLNGYTF
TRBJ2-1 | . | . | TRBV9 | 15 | TGTGCCAGCAGCGTAGACGGGAGACCTAACAATGAGCAGTTCTTC | CASSVDGRPNNEQFF
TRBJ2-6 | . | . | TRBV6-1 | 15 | TGTGCCAGCAGTGAAACTGTCGTCAATCCCAACGTCCTGACTTTC | CASSETVVNPNVLTF
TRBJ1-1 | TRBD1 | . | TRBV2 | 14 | TGTGCCAGCAGTGAGGACAGGAGGGACACTGAAGCTTTCTTT | CASSEDRRDTEAFF
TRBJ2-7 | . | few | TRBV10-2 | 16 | TGCGCCAGCAGTGTACTGGGGGACTCCAGCTCCTACGAGCAGTACTTC | CASSVLGDSSSYEQYF
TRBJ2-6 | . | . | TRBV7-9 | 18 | TGTGCCAGCAGCCTAGGGAGGGCAGGGGGTTCTGGGGCCAACGTCCTGACTTTC | CASSLGRAGGSGANVLTF
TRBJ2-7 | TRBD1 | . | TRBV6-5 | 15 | TGTGCCAGCAGCAAAGACAGGGAAGTATTCTACGAGCAGTACTTC | CASSKDREVFYEQYF
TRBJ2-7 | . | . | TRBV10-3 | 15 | TGTGCCATCAGTGAGTCCCCCCCGGGAGCGAACGAGCAGTACTTC | CAISESPPGANEQYF
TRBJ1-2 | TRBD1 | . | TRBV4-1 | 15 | TGCGCCAGCGCAACAAGGACAGGGGAAGGCTATGGCTACACCTTC | CASATRTGEGYGYTF
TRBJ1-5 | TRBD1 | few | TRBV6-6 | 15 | TGTGCCAGCAGCTTTCGCCCAGGGGGCGGTCAGCCCCAGCATTTT | CASSFRPGGGQPQHF
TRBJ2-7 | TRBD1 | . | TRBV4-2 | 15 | TGTGCCAGCAGCCGCCAACAGGGGGCAGGGAACGAGCAGTACTTC | CASSRQQGAGNEQYF
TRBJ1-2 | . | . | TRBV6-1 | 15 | TGTGCCAGCATAGGGCCCTCCCATACTAGAGATGGCTACACCTTC | CASIGPSHTRDGYTF
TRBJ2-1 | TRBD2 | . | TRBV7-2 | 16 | TGTGCCAGCAGCTTGACTAGCGGGAGAACCTACAATGAGCAGTTCTTC | CASSLTSGRTYNEQFF
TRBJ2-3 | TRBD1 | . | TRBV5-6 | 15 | TGTGCCAGCAGCGAACAGGGGGCAGATGCAGATACGCAGTATTTT | CASSEQGADADTQYF
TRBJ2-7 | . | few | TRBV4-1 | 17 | TGCGCCAGCAGCCAAGATCGTAGTTCGGGGAGCTCCTACGAGCAGTACTTC | CASSQDRSSGSSYEQYF
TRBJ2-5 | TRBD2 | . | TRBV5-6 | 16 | TGTGCCAGCAGCCTAGGACTAGCGGGGCTCCAAGAGACCCAGTACTTC | CASSLGLAGLQETQYF
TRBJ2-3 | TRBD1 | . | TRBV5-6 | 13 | TGTGCCAGCAGCTTTGGGGGGACAGGGACGCAGTATTTT | CASSFGGTGTQYF
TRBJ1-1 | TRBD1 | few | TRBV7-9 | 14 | TGTGCCAGCAGCCCGGGACAGGGTTCCACTGAAGCTTTCTTT | CASSPGQGSTEAFF
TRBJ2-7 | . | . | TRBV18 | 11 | TGTGCCAGCTCAGACACCTACGAGCAGTACTTC | CASSDTYEQYF
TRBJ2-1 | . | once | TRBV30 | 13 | TGTGCCTGGGCAATAACGGCCTACAATGAGCAGTTCTTC | CAWAITAYNEQFF
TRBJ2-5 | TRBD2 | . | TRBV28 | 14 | TGTGCCAGCAGTCCTCCTAGCGGGAGAGAGACCCAGTACTTC | CASSPPSGRETQYF
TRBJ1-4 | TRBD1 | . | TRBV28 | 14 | TGTGCCAGCACCGACAGGGCGGGAGGCGAAAAACTGTTTTTT | CASTDRAGGEKLFF